One and the same sample provided the 14 T cell receptor beta chains below, sequenced in a study of blood T cell repertoires in COVID-19. The protocol was immunoSEQ multiplex PCR, while the TCRdb copy is restricted to in-frame clones and leaves out a portion. The sample holds roughly 50,000 clones, approximately 84% seen once. The specimen was peripheral blood. The receptors stem from a woman at least 80 years old with COVID-19, enrolled during active disease.

V is TRBV6-2 or TRBV6-3 and J is TRBJ2-5; a weak D match, TRBD2 (6 bases). Germline CDR1 is MNHEY and CDR2 is SVGEGT. The CDR3 extends over 14 amino acids. Trimming removed 1 base at V and 4 bases at J, with 10 bases between. CDR3 protein: CASSYLRRGETQYF. As DNA, the CDR3 is TGTGCCAGCAGTTACTTGCGGCGGGGAGAGACCCAGTACTTC.

The chain recombines TRBV18 with TRBJ2-1, with a possible D match to TRBD1 (6 bases). The V end was cut by 5 bases, the J end by 0 bases, with 17 bases between. The length of the CDR3 is 17 residues. Germline V CDR1 and CDR2: KGHSH, LQKENI. The CDR3 reads CASSASNRAGSYNEQFF. The CDR3 bases are TGTGCCAGCTCAGCATCGAACAGGGCTGGCTCCTACAATGAGCAGTTCTTC.

This clone occurred a few times. V usage is TRBV19 and J usage is TRBJ2-1, with TRBD1 as a possible D gene (5 bases). The CDR3 runs to 12 residues. Germline loops: CDR1 LNHDA, CDR2 SQIVND (reference sequence). V was pared by 1 base and J by 12 bases, with 10 bases between. In DNA, the CDR3 is TGTGCCAGTAGTATAGGGCAGGGTGGGCAGTTCTTC. Protein sequence: CASSIGQGGQFF.

The J gene is TRBJ1-1, the V gene TRBV7-8; 10 bases align to TRBD1. The germline V gene has CDR1 SGHVS and CDR2 FQNEAQ. The length of the CDR3 is 15 residues. Losses at the gene ends were 2 bases for V and 4 bases for J; bases not matched to a gene: 4. This chain's CDR3 is CASSLLTGGGTEAFF. The CDR3 bases are TGTGCCAGCAGCTTACTGACAGGGGGCGGCACTGAAGCTTTCTTT. The entire variable domain, with the rest obtained from reference TRBV7-8 and TRBJ1-1, is as follows: GAGVSQSPRYKVAKRGQDVALRCDPISGHVSLFWYQQALGQGPEFLTYFQNEAQLDKSGLPSDRFFAERPEGSVSTLKIQRTQQEDSAVYLCASSLLTGGGTEAFFGQGTRLTVV.

The V call is TRBV19, the J call TRBJ1-4, with a possible D match to TRBD1 (6 bases). Germline V gene lookup returns CDR1 LNHDA and CDR2 SQIVND (reference sequence). The V end lost 5 bases, the J end lost 4 bases, and 14 bases lay between the germline ends. This CDR3 has 15 amino acids. The CDR3 spells CASSLPTGSNEKLFF. The CDR3 DNA is TGTGCCAGTAGTCTCCCGACAGGAAGTAATGAAAAACTGTTTTTT.

The V and J genes are TRBV6-6 and TRBJ1-5, with 9 bases fitting TRBD1. Germline V CDR1 and CDR2: MNHNY, SVGAGI (reference sequence). The CDR3 sequence is 14 residues long. V lost 6 bases to trimming and J lost 7 bases; unmatched junction nucleotides: 7. The CDR3 is CASRQTGGRQPQHF. For the CDR3, the DNA is TGTGCCAGCAGACAAACAGGGGGCCGGCAGCCCCAGCATTTT.

The chain has TRBV6-5 and TRBJ1-2; TRBD1 matches at 9 bases. The germline V gene encodes CDR1 MNHEY and CDR2 SVGAGI. This CDR3 has 15 residues. Unmatched junction bases numbered 5, after V lost 2 bases and J lost 4 bases. CDR3 loop: CASSYGDRAFYGYTF. The DNA for the CDR3 is TGTGCCAGCAGTTACGGGGACAGGGCGTTCTATGGCTACACCTTC.

The genes are TRBV5-5 and TRBJ1-6; D may be TRBD1 (6 bases). The CDR3 consists of 16 residues. Trimming shortened V by 4 bases and J by 6 bases, and 17 bases separated the two germline ends. Germline V gene sequence: CDR1 SGHKS, CDR2 YYEKEE (reference sequence). In DNA form, the CDR3 reads TGTGCCAGCAGCGAGTGGCTTACAGGGCCTAATTCACCCCTCCACTTT. This encodes CASSEWLTGPNSPLHF. Complete variable domain (other parts from reference TRBV5-5 and TRBJ1-6): DAGVTQSPTHLIKTRGQQVTLRCSPISGHKSVSWYQQVLGQGPQFIFQYYEKEERGRGNFPDRFSARQFPNYSSELNVNALLLGDSALYLCASSEWLTGPNSPLHFGNGTRLTVT.

The rearrangement joins TRBV5-1 to TRBJ2-7; 7 positions match TRBD1. V lost 4 bases and J lost 4; bases outside the gene matches: 5. CDR1 and CDR2 (germline): SGHRS, YFSETQ. This CDR3 has 13 amino acids. CDR3: CASSPWGQYEQYF. CDR3 DNA: TGCGCCAGCAGCCCGTGGGGACAGTACGAGCAGTACTTC.

V and J are TRBV5-1 and TRBJ1-5; D is possibly TRBD1 (5 bases). The V gene's germline CDR1 is SGHRS and CDR2 YFSETQ. Trimming removed 5 bases from V and 10 bases from J, with 16 bases in between. This CDR3 spans 13 amino acids. The CDR3 loop reads CASRHDGGGPQHF. The CDR3 coding sequence is TGCGCCAGCAGACATGACGGGGGTGGACCCCAGCATTTT.

The chain combines TRBV19 with TRBJ1-3; D not resolved. This CDR3 region has 15 residues. V dropped 3 bases and J dropped 0 bases, with 9 bases sitting between them. Germline V gene sequence: CDR1 LNHDA, CDR2 SQIVND (reference sequence). The chain's CDR3 is CASSMGRTSGNTIYF. In nucleotides, the CDR3 is TGTGCCAGTAGTATGGGCAGAACCTCTGGAAACACCATATATTTT.

The chain combines TRBV14 with TRBJ2-1; 13 nucleotides align to TRBD2. The CDR3 has 20 amino acids. From germline, CDR1 is SGHDN and CDR2 FVKESK. J lost 3 bases, V lost 3 bases, and 14 bases had no gene match. The CDR3 DNA sequence: TGTGCCAGCAGCCAGGACTCCAGGACTAGCGGGAGCCGAATCTACAATGAGCAGTTCTTC. The encoded protein is CASSQDSRTSGSRIYNEQFF.

The DNA of the CDR3 is TGTGCCAGCAGTTGGCGACAGGGCCCAGATACGCAGTATTTT. The encoded protein is CASSWRQGPDTQYF. The chain has TRBV27 and TRBJ2-3; 7 positions agree with TRBD1. The CDR3 length is 14 residues. The germline V gene has CDR1 MNHEY and CDR2 SMNVEV (reference sequence). The trim removed 4 bases at V and 4 bases at J, leaving 5 bases unmatched.

V and J are TRBV6-6 and TRBJ1-5; 7 nucleotides agree with TRBD1. The CDR3 loop spans 16 amino acids. Looked up from germline, CDR1 is MNHNY and CDR2 is SVGAGI (reference sequence). V shed 2 bases, J shed 4 bases, and the junction held 8 bases outside the gene matches. The CDR3 region has the DNA TGTGCCAGCAGTTACGGGACAGCACTACCAAATCAGCCCCAGCATTTT. Translating gives CASSYGTALPNQPQHF.